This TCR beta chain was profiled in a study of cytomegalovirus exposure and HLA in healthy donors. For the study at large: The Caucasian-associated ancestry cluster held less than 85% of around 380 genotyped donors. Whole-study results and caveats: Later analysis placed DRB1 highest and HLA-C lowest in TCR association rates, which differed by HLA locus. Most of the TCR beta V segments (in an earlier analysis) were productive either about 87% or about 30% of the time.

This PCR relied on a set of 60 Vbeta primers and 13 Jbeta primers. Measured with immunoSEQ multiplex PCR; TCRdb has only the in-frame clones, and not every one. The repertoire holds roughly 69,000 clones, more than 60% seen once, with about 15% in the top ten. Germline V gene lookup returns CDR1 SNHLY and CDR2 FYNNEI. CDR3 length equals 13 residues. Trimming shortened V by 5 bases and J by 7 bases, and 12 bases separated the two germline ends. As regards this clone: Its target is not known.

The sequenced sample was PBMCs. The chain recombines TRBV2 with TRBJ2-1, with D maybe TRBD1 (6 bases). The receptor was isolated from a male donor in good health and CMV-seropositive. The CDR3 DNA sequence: TGTGCCAGCAGTACAGGGATCCCGAATGAGCAGTTCTTC. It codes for CASSTGIPNEQFF. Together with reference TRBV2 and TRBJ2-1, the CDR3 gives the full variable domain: EPEVTQTPSHQVTQMGQEVILRCVPISNHLYFYWYRQILGQKVEFLVSFYNNEISEKSEIFDDQFSVERPDGSNFTLKIRSTKLEDSAMYFCASSTGIPNEQFFGPGTRLTVL.